A single sample gave rise to the 14 T cell receptor beta chains below, sequenced in a study of T cell responses to AZD1222 COVID-19 vaccine. Measured with immunoSEQ multiplex PCR; TCRdb has only the in-frame clones, and not every one. The table has under 150,000 clones, approximately 91% seen once. The sample was peripheral blood, taken on day 0 of AZD1222 vaccination. All receptors derive from an adult in good health.

This chain's CDR3 is CASSLGEFYGYTF. CDR3 coding DNA: TGTGCCAGCAGCTTAGGGGAGTTTTATGGCTACACCTTC. This chain uses TRBV11-2 with TRBJ1-2; D not resolved. Trimming pared 1 base from V and 5 bases from J, leaving 8 bases between. The CDR3 consists of 13 residues. CDR1 SGHAT and CDR2 FQNNGV come from the germline V gene.

V and J are TRBV24-1 and TRBJ2-5; D ambiguous. CDR3 length: 14 residues. Germline lookup yields CDR1 KGHDR and CDR2 SFDVKD. V was trimmed by 0 bases and J by 5 bases, leaving 9 bases between them. CDR3: CATSDLRYGETQYF. CDR3 coding DNA: TGTGCCACCAGTGATTTGCGGTATGGCGAGACCCAGTACTTC.

To note about this clone: This may be a read error: a much more frequent sequence differs by one nucleotide. Other DNA sequences in the sample encode the same CDR3. J is TRBJ2-7 and V is TRBV27; D is possibly TRBD1 (6 bases). Germline CDR1 MNHEY, CDR2 SMNVEV (reference sequence). The CDR3 has 17 residues. CDR3 residues: CASRKSRGTIHSYEQYF. The CDR3 DNA follows: TGTGCCAGCAGGAAAAGCAGGGGCACGATCCACTCCTATGAGCAGTACTTC.

The chain joins TRBV6-1 to TRBJ1-1; D might be TRBD1 (6 bases). Deletions cut 1 base from V and 2 bases from J, with 8 bases between. The CDR3 loop spans 14 amino acids. Germline CDR1 is MNHNS and CDR2 is SASEGT. The CDR3: CASSEVQGNTEAFF. The CDR3 nucleotides are TGTGCCAGCAGTGAAGTACAGGGTAACACTGAAGCTTTCTTT.

The chain recombines TRBV7-2 with TRBJ1-1; possible D gene TRBD1, 6 bases. The CDR3 has 15 amino acids. Between the trimmed V and J ends, which lost 4 bases and 1 base, there was a span of 13 bases. The V gene's germline CDR1 is SGHTA and CDR2 FQGNSA. Here the CDR3 DNA reads TGTGCCAGCAGCTGGGGGGCCGGATCGAACACTGAAGCTTTCTTT. Its protein product is CASSWGAGSNTEAFF.

This sequence joins TRBV5-1 and TRBJ2-7, with unresolved D. The CDR3 has 13 amino acids. CDR1 is SGHRS and CDR2 is YFSETQ in the germline V gene. V was pared by 0 bases and J by 6 bases, with 10 bases between. The CDR3 loop reads CASSLEQAREQYF. In DNA, the CDR3 is TGCGCCAGCAGCTTGGAGCAGGCTCGCGAGCAGTACTTC.

Turning to this clone: Other DNA sequences in this sample translate to the same CDR3. The chain carries TRBV5-1 and TRBJ2-5; D could derive from TRBD1 or TRBD2 (5 bases each). This CDR3 is built from 13 residues. V was trimmed by 4 bases and J by 2 bases, leaving 9 bases between them. Germline V gene data show CDR1 as SGHRS and CDR2 as YFSETQ. This chain's CDR3 is CASSRGGQETQYF. The CDR3 DNA reads TGCGCCAGCAGCCGGGGCGGTCAAGAGACCCAGTACTTC.

The chain has TRBV29-1 and TRBJ2-7, with 7 bases lining up with TRBD2. There are 14 residues in the CDR3. CDR1 and CDR2 (germline): SQVTM, ANQGSEA. V lost 7 bases, J lost 7 bases, and 16 bases stayed unmatched. The CDR3 bases are TGCAGCGCAGGTGGGGACTACCCGCGGGGTGAGCAGTACTTC. It encodes CSAGGDYPRGEQYF.

The J gene is TRBJ1-4, the V gene TRBV2; 8 bases are shared with TRBD1. The CDR3 loop spans 16 amino acids. After removal of 6 bases from V and 4 bases from J, the junction contained 10 bases not matched to a gene. From germline, CDR1 is SNHLY and CDR2 FYNNEI. This CDR3 is CASRATGQGFNEKLFF. In nucleotides, the CDR3 is TGTGCCAGCAGGGCGACCGGACAGGGCTTTAATGAAAAACTGTTTTTT.

This sequence joins TRBV2 and TRBJ2-1; the match to TRBD2 covers 13 bases. J was trimmed by 11 bases and V by 6 bases; bases with no gene match: 7. Germline lookup yields CDR1 SNHLY and CDR2 FYNNEI. This CDR3 region has 14 residues. The CDR3 coding sequence is TGTGCCAGCAGGGACGGGACTAGCGGGGCCAAGCAGTTCTTC. This codes for CASRDGTSGAKQFF.

This clone was recorded once. In nucleotides, the CDR3 is TGTGCCAGCAGCTTTAGCGGGGGAATGAACAATGAGCAGTTCTTC. It codes for CASSFSGGMNNEQFF. The J gene is TRBJ2-1, the V gene TRBV7-6; 9 bases are a match to TRBD2. Trimming removed 3 bases from V and 5 bases from J; junction bases left unmatched: 5. Germline V gives CDR1 SGHVS, CDR2 FNYEAQ. This CDR3 comprises 15 residues.

The CDR3 nucleotides read TGTGCCAGCAGCCCCTCACTAGCGGAGTCCACAGATACGCAGTATTTT. Translation gives CASSPSLAESTDTQYF. The V and J genes are TRBV3-1 (or the pseudogene TRBV3-2) and TRBJ2-3; 8 bases match TRBD2. The ends lost 4 bases at V and 2 bases at J; junction bases unmatched: 8. Germline V gene sequence: CDR1 LGHDT, CDR2 YNNKEL (reference sequence). CDR3 length: 16 residues.

CDR3 DNA sequence: TGTGCCAGCTCATCGACCCCCGGGATTTCAGATCGGGCCAACGTCCTGACTTTC. Residues: CASSSTPGISDRANVLTF. The V call is TRBV18, the J call TRBJ2-6, with D possibly matching TRBD2 (5 bases). The length of the CDR3 is 18 residues. Deletions cut 5 bases from V and 5 bases from J, with 22 bases between. Germline lookup yields CDR1 KGHSH and CDR2 LQKENI.

This sequence joins TRBV5-1 and TRBJ1-5, with D perhaps matching TRBD1 (5 bases). Per germline, CDR1 SGHRS and CDR2 YFSETQ. V dropped 1 base and J dropped 4 bases, with 9 bases sitting between them. The length of the CDR3 is 14 residues. The CDR3 bases are TGCGCCAGCAGCTTGTACGGGGGAAATCAGCCCCAGCATTTT. Amino acid sequence: CASSLYGGNQPQHF.